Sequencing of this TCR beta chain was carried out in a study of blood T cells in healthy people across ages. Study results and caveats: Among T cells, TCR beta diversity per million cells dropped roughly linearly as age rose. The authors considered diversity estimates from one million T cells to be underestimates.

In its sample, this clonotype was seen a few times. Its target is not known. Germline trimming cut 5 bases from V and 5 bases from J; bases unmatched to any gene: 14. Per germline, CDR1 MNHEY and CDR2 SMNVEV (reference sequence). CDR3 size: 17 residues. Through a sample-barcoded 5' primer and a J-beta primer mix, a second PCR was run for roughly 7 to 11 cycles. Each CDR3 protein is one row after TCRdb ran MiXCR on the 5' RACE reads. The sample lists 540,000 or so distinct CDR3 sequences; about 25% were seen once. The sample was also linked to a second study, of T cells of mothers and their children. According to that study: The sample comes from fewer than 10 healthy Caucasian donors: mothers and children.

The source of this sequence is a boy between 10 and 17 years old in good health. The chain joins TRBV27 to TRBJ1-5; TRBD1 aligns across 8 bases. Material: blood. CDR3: CASSNPRPGQGHQPQHF. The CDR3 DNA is TGTGCCAGCAGTAATCCTCGCCCCGGACAGGGACATCAGCCCCAGCATTTT.